Below are 25 T cell receptor beta chains sequenced from a single sample in a study of T cell clonality in common variable immunodeficiency. Study observations and caveats: In common variable immunodeficiency, TCR beta chains reportedly carried fewer deletions and N-nucleotide insertions.

Some clones are missing from TCRdb's copy, which holds only in-frame ones; the method was immunoSEQ multiplex PCR. The sample offers approximately 30,000 clones and no singletons, the top ten holding 3% to 5%. The antigens for these receptors are not known. Sample: peripheral blood mononuclear cells. The receptors originated from a human donor with common variable immunodeficiency.

This clone has ten or more counts. The read comes to an end 3 residues before the CDR3 does, leaving the germline J gene to fill in the end. This chain joins TRBV18 and TRBJ1-5; a possible D gene is TRBD1 (5 bases). Germline V CDR1 and CDR2: KGHSH, LQKENI. Trimming took 3 bases from V and 5 from J, leaving 8 bases between them. The CDR3 extends over 13 amino acids. The CDR3 region is CASSPFRDQPQHF. The sequenced CDR3 bases are TGTGCCAGCTCACCGTTCAGGGATCAGCCC.

This clone was counted a few times. One junction end does not reproduce the germline sequence, and a read error may be involved. Sequencing ends 3 residues short of the CDR3 end; the germline J gene provides the rest. The chain is built from TRBV7-9 and TRBJ1-1, with a weak D call TRBD1 (6 bases). The CDR3 consists of 13 residues. Germline loops: CDR1 SEHNR, CDR2 FQNEAQ (reference sequence). CDR3 sequence reads: CSSSLGGGSEAFF. Incomplete CDR3 DNA: TGTTCCAGCAGCTTAGGGGGGGGCAGCGAA. Supplemented by reference TRBV7-9 and TRBJ1-1, the full variable domain reads DTGVSQNPRHKITKRGQNVTFRCDPISEHNRLYWYRQTLGQGPEFLTYFQNEAQLEKSRLLSDRFSAERPKGSFSTLEIQRTEQGDSAMYLCSSSLGGGSEAFFGQGTRLTVV.

This clone was picked up a small number of times. The read terminates 3 residues ahead of where the CDR3 ends, so the germline J gene completes it. This chain connects TRBV6-1 to TRBJ1-1; the match to TRBD1 covers 8 bases. Germline values: CDR1 MNHNS, CDR2 SASEGT. The CDR3 consists of 14 residues. The J segment lost 1 base and the V segment lost 4 bases, leaving 2 bases of the junction unmatched. CDR3 bases read: TGTGCCAGCAGTGCCGACAGGGGGAACACTGAA. Amino acid sequence: CASSADRGNTE. The CDR3 in its entirety is CASSADRGNTEAFF.

This clone was counted a few times. From the germline J gene comes the end of the CDR3, since the read stops 3 residues before it. The gene calls are TRBV7-9 and TRBJ2-1; tentatively, D is TRBD2 (6 bases). Germline V gene lookup returns CDR1 SEHNR and CDR2 FQNEAQ (reference sequence). CDR3 length equals 13 residues. V lost 5 bases and J 3 bases, leaving 8 bases between the germline ends. The CDR3 region is CASSPRGYNEQFF. The covered CDR3 bases are TGTGCCAGCAGCCCGCGGGGCTACAATGAG.

This clone was seen at least ten times. The read is 3 residues too short to cover the CDR3 end, so that end is filled in from the germline J gene. The gene calls are TRBV3-1 (or the pseudogene TRBV3-2) and TRBJ2-5, with D maybe TRBD2 (5 bases). The CDR3 covers 13 residues. V dropped 6 bases and J dropped 1 base, with 9 bases sitting between them. Germline assignment: CDR1 LGHDT and CDR2 YNNKEL (reference sequence). CDR3: CASRTAGQETQYF. The CDR3 bases that were read are TGTGCCAGCAGGACGGCGGGCCAAGAGACC.

This clone was found many times. Coverage ceases 3 residues before the CDR3 finishes, and the germline J gene fills in the end. This rearrangement joins TRBV18 to TRBJ2-2; 12 positions agree with TRBD2. Germline lookup yields CDR1 KGHSH and CDR2 LQKENI. The length of the CDR3 is 16 residues. V shed 2 bases, J shed 4 bases, and the junction held 2 bases outside the gene matches. This chain's CDR3 is CASSPSSGRATGELFF. The CDR3 DNA, read in part, is TGTGCCAGCTCACCATCTAGCGGGAGGGCCACCGGGGAG.

This clone was seen only a few times. The read ends 3 residues shy of where the CDR3 ends; the end is completed using the germline J gene. This sequence joins TRBV5-1 and TRBJ2-1, with 7 nucleotides matching TRBD2. The CDR3 has 15 amino acids. V trimming: 0 bases; J trimming: 7 bases; junction bases outside the gene matches: 7. Germline values: CDR1 SGHRS, CDR2 YFSETQ. CDR3 DNA (partial): TGCGCCAGCAGCTTGGTGCGGGAGACGGGGAATGAG. It specifies CASSLVRETGNE. The full-length CDR3 reads as CASSLVRETGNEQFF.

Concerning this clone itself: The read falls 3 residues short of the CDR3 end, and the missing part is taken from the germline J gene. V and J are TRBV5-1 and TRBJ2-5, with unresolved D. Germline values: CDR1 SGHRS, CDR2 YFSETQ. The CDR3 is 13 residues long. V shed 1 base and J shed 2 bases, with 6 bases lying between them. The CDR3 is CASSLNGQETQYF. CDR3 bases read: TGCGCCAGCAGCTTGAACGGTCAAGAGACC.

As to this clone: The CDR3 is cut off 3 residues early in the read; its end comes from the germline J gene. The chain has TRBV20-1 and TRBJ2-7; D might be TRBD2 (6 bases). This CDR3 is 12 amino acids long. V was shortened by 6 bases and J by 0 bases, with 9 bases between the two germline ends. From germline, CDR1 is DFQATT and CDR2 SNEGSKA (reference sequence). CDR3 region: CSASGVSYEQYF. The covered CDR3 bases are TGCAGTGCCTCGGGGGTCTCCTACGAG.

This clone occurred many times. The CDR3 is cut off 3 residues early in the read; its end comes from the germline J gene. V gene TRBV19 combines with J gene TRBJ2-3; 10 bases map to TRBD2. The CDR3 is 17 residues long. After removal of 3 bases from V and 3 bases from J, the junction contained 9 bases not matched to a gene. Germline CDR1 LNHDA, CDR2 SQIVND (reference sequence). The CDR3 DNA, read in part, is TGTGCCAGTAGTATCGCGTCTAGCGGGAGTGCTACAGATACG. It codes for CASSIASSGSATDT. Given in full, the CDR3 is CASSIASSGSATDTQYF.

This clone was seen more than once but under ten times. CDR3 DNA (partial): TGTGCCAGCTCGTGGGGCTCAACGGACTATGGC. This sequence encodes CASSWGSTDYG. The full CDR3 protein is CASSWGSTDYGYTF. This chain connects TRBV18 to TRBJ1-2; possibly TRBD1 for D (5 bases). The read terminates 3 residues before the CDR3 end, so the remaining end is supplied by the germline J gene. The CDR3 totals 14 residues. Trimming took off 6 bases at V and 3 bases at J, with 14 bases between the two ends. Germline CDR1 KGHSH, CDR2 LQKENI.

This clone has only a few counts. Sequencing ends 3 residues short of the CDR3 end; the germline J gene provides the rest. The chain couples TRBV7-9 to TRBJ1-5; D is undetermined. The CDR3 runs to 12 residues. Between the trimmed V and J ends, which lost 6 bases and 8 bases, there was a span of 11 bases. Germline CDR1 reads SEHNR; CDR2 reads FQNEAQ (reference sequence). CDR3 sequence reads: CASSYNREPQHF. The part of the CDR3 DNA that was read is TGTGCCAGCAGTTATAATCGGGAGCCC.

This clone has just a few counts. The read ends 3 residues shy of where the CDR3 ends; the end is completed using the germline J gene. The chain has TRBV7-6 and TRBJ2-5; TRBD2 agrees at 8 bases. The CDR3 runs 15 residues. CDR1 SGHVS and CDR2 FNYEAQ come from the germline V gene. V was pared by 1 base and J by 4 bases, with 5 bases of the junction left unmatched. CDR3: CASSLVSGDPETQYF. The CDR3 bases that were read are TGTGCCAGCAGCTTAGTTAGCGGGGACCCAGAGACC.

Points on this clone: The read comes to an end 3 residues before the CDR3 does, leaving the germline J gene to fill in the end. The rearrangement joins TRBV7-6 to TRBJ2-3; D may be TRBD1 (6 bases). Germline V CDR1 and CDR2: SGHVS, FNYEAQ. The V gene lost 5 bases and the J gene lost 2 bases, with 17 bases spanning the gap. The CDR3 sequence is 16 residues long. The DNA read from the CDR3 is TGTGCCAGCAGCCCCGCCAAGGGGGTCCTCACAGATACG. Translated, it gives CASSPAKGVLTDT. The complete CDR3 protein is CASSPAKGVLTDTQYF.

This clone was picked up a small number of times. Sequencing ends 3 residues short of the CDR3 end; the germline J gene provides the rest. The chain couples TRBV18 to TRBJ1-5, with 8 bases lining up with TRBD1. CDR1 and CDR2 from the germline V gene are KGHSH and LQKENI. V was pared by 2 bases and J by 1 base, with 7 bases of the junction left unmatched. CDR3 length: 17 amino acids. The CDR3 loop is CASSPYGQGRSNQPQHF. The sequenced part of the CDR3 DNA is TGTGCCAGCTCACCATACGGACAGGGACGCAGCAATCAGCCC.

With respect to this clone: The read ends 3 residues shy of where the CDR3 ends; the end is completed using the germline J gene. This chain links TRBV6-2 or TRBV6-3 with TRBJ2-2; TRBD1 aligns across 9 bases. Trimming removed 2 bases from V and 5 bases from J; junction bases left unmatched: 3. There are 15 residues in the CDR3. Germline V gives CDR1 MNHEY, CDR2 SVGEGT. The CDR3: CASSYGTGPTGELFF. The part of the CDR3 DNA that was read is TGTGCCAGCAGTTACGGGACAGGGCCGACCGGGGAG.

This clone was recorded many times. The missing CDR3 end, 3 residues past where the read stops, is filled in from the germline J gene. The V gene is TRBV2, the J gene TRBJ1-1; tentative D call: TRBD1 (5 bases). CDR1 is SNHLY, CDR2 FYNNEI, per germline. V lost 6 bases to trimming and J lost 5 bases, with 13 bases between them. The CDR3 covers 13 residues. The sequenced part of the CDR3 DNA is TGTGCCAGCAGGGACACCCGGGGGACTGAA. Translation gives CASRDTRGTE. Given in full, the CDR3 is CASRDTRGTEAFF.

This clone was seen more than once but under ten times. The read is 3 residues too short to cover the CDR3 end, so that end is filled in from the germline J gene. The rearrangement joins TRBV2 to TRBJ1-6, with D possibly matching TRBD1 (5 bases). Germline V lookup: CDR1 SNHLY, CDR2 FYNNEI. The CDR3 is made up of 13 amino acids. With 2 bases removed from V and 9 bases from J, the gap between germline ends came to 8 bases. CDR3 bases read: TGTGCCAGCAGTGAATCGGGGGTTTCACCC. It yields the protein CASSESGVSP. In full, the CDR3 is CASSESGVSPLHF.

In its sample, this clone was seen many times. The read comes to an end 3 residues before the CDR3 does, leaving the germline J gene to fill in the end. The V gene is TRBV29-1, the J gene TRBJ1-5; 10 nucleotides line up with TRBD1. Germline CDR1 SQVTM, CDR2 ANQGSEA. This CDR3 is 13 amino acids long. CDR3: CSVGSDRGLPQHF. The part of the CDR3 DNA that was read is TGCAGCGTTGGAAGTGACAGGGGGCTTCCC. Based on the CDR3 plus reference TRBV29-1 and TRBJ1-5, the full variable domain is SAVISQKPSRDICQRGTSLTIQCQVDSQVTMMFWYRQQPGQSLTLIATANQGSEATYESGFVIDKFPISRPNLTFSTLTVSNMSPEDSSIYLCSVGSDRGLPQHFGDGTRLSIL.

This clone was picked up many times. The DNA ends 3 residues before the CDR3 does, and the rest of the CDR3 is filled in from the germline J gene. This chain uses TRBV20-1 with TRBJ2-3, with D possibly TRBD2 on 6 matching bases. Germline V gene sequence: CDR1 DFQATT, CDR2 SNEGSKA (reference sequence). There are 14 residues in the CDR3. The CDR3 DNA, read in part, is TGCAGTGCTTTCTATTTAGCGGCCCCATGGACG. Amino acids: CSAFYLAAPWT. The full CDR3 protein reads CSAFYLAAPWTQYF.

The sample holds a few counts of this clone. From the germline J gene comes the end of the CDR3, since the read stops 3 residues before it. This chain connects TRBV19 to TRBJ1-1; 11 nucleotides match TRBD1. V trimming: 5 bases; J trimming: 5 bases; junction bases outside the gene matches: 19. CDR1 and CDR2 (germline): LNHDA, SQIVND (reference sequence). There are 19 residues in the CDR3. This CDR3 reads CASSPRTGGVMYSMTEAFF. The covered CDR3 bases are TGTGCCAGTAGTCCTAGGACAGGGGGCGTGATGTACTCAATGACTGAA.

A remark on this clone: The sequenced fragment ends 3 residues before the CDR3 boundary, so the rest is inferred from the germline J gene. The J gene is TRBJ2-1, the V gene TRBV7-3; 14 nucleotides agree with TRBD2. The trim removed 0 bases at V and 8 bases at J, leaving 3 bases unmatched. Germline CDR1 is SGHTA and CDR2 is FQGTGA. The CDR3 consists of 16 residues. The CDR3 DNA, read in part, is TGTGCCAGCAGCTTAACAGCGACTAGCGGGAGGGATGAG. Translated: CASSLTATSGRDE. The complete CDR3 protein is CASSLTATSGRDEQFF.

This clone was counted at least ten times. The sequence runs out 3 residues before the end of the CDR3; the remainder is reconstructed from the germline J gene. The rearrangement links TRBV5-1 to TRBJ2-2; 8 bases agree with TRBD2. Germline-derived CDR1 and CDR2 are SGHRS and YFSETQ. Trimming removed 1 base from V and 6 bases from J; junction bases left unmatched: 8. The CDR3 is made up of 16 amino acids. The sequenced CDR3 bases are TGCGCCAGCAGCTTGTTGCCAGCGGGAGTGTCCGGGGAG. Translating it yields CASSLLPAGVSGE. The complete CDR3 protein is CASSLLPAGVSGELFF. The full variable domain, completed using reference TRBV5-1 and TRBJ2-2, is KAGVTQTPRYLIKTRGQQVTLSCSPISGHRSVSWYQQTPGQGLQFLFEYFSETQRNKGNFPGRFSGRQFSNSRSEMNVSTLELGDSALYLCASSLLPAGVSGELFFGEGSRLTVL.

Note on this clone: The CDR3 goes on 3 residues after the read ends, and that part is filled in from the germline J gene. V is TRBV5-1 and J is TRBJ2-5, with TRBD1 identical over 7 bases. The CDR3 runs to 13 residues. The V gene's germline CDR1 is SGHRS and CDR2 YFSETQ. V dropped 3 bases and J dropped 3; count of bases not matched to a gene: 2. The CDR3 region is CASSWTGEETQYF. The CDR3 bases that were read are TGCGCCAGCAGCTGGACAGGAGAAGAGACC.

As for this clone: The read terminates 3 residues before the CDR3 end, so the remaining end is supplied by the germline J gene. The rearrangement uses TRBV7-9 and TRBJ2-2; weak D call: TRBD1 (5 bases). The CDR3 sequence is 15 residues long. The germline CDR1 and CDR2 sequences are SEHNR and FQNEAQ (reference sequence). Deletions cut 0 bases from V and 2 bases from J, with 7 bases between. The CDR3: CASSLAGHNTGELFF. The sequenced CDR3 bases are TGTGCCAGCAGCTTAGCTGGACATAACACCGGGGAG. Using reference TRBV7-9 and TRBJ2-2 for the parts outside the CDR3, the full variable domain is DTGVSQNPRHKITKRGQNVTFRCDPISEHNRLYWYRQTLGQGPEFLTYFQNEAQLEKSRLLSDRFSAERPKGSFSTLEIQRTEQGDSAMYLCASSLAGHNTGELFFGEGSRLTVL.